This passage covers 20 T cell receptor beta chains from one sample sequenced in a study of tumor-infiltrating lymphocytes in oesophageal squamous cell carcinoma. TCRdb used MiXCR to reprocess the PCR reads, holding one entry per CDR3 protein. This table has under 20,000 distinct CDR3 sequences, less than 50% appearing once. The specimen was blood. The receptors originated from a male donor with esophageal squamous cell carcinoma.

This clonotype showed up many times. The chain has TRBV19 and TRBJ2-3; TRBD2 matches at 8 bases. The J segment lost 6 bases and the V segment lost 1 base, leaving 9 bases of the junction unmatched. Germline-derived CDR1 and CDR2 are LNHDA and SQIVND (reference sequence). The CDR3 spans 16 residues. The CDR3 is CASSIAGLAIGDTQYF. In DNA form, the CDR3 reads TGTGCCAGTAGTATAGCAGGACTAGCCATCGGGGATACGCAGTATTTT.

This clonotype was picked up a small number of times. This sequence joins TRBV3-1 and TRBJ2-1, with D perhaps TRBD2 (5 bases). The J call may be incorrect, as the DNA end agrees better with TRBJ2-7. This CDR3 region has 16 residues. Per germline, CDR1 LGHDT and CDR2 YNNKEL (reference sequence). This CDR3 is CASSQDLWTHSYEQYF. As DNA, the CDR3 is TGTGCCAGCAGCCAAGATCTCTGGACTCACTCCTACGAGCAGTACTTC.

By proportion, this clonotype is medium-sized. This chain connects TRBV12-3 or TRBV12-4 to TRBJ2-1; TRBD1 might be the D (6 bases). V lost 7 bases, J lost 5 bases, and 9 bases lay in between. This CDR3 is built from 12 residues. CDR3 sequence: CASIGQNNEQFF. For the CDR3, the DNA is TGTGCCAGCATCGGACAGAACAATGAGCAGTTCTTC.

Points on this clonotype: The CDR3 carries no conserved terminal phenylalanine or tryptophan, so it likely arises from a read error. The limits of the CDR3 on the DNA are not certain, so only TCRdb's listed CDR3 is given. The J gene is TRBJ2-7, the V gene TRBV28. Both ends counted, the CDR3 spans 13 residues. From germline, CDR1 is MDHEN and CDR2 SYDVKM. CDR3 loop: CASSTNYGYTFGS.

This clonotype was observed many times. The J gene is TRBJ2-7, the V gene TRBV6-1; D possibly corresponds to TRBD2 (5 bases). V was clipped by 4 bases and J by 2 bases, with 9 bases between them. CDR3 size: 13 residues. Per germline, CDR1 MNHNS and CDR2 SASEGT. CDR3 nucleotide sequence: TGTGCCAGCAGTGTGACTAACCCCTACGAGCAGTACTTC. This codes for CASSVTNPYEQYF.

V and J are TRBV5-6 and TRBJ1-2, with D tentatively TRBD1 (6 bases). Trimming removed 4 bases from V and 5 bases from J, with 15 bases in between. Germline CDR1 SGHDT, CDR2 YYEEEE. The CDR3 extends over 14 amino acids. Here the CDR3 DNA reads TGTGCCAGCAGCCGTCAACAGGGATTTTATGGCTACACCTTC. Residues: CASSRQQGFYGYTF.

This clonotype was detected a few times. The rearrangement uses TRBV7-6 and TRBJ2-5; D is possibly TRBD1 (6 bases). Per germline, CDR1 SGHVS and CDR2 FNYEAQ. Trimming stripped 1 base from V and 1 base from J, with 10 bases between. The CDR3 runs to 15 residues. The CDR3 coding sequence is TGTGCCAGCAGCTTAGTTACGACAGGCCAAGAGACCCAGTACTTC. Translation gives CASSLVTTGQETQYF.

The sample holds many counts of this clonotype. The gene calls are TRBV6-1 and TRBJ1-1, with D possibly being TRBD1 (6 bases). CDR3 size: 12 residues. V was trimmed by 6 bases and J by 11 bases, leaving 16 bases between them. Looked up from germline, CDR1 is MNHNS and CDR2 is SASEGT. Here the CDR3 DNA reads TGTGCCAGCAGAGAGGACAGTCGTTGGGCTTTCTTT. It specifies CASREDSRWAFF.

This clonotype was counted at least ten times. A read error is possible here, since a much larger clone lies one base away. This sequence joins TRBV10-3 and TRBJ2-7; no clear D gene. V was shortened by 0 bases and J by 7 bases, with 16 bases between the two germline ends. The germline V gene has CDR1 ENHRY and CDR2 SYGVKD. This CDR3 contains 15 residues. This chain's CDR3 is CAISESHSKGNEQYF. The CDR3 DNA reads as TGTGCCATCAGTGAGTCGCACAGCAAGGGCAATGAGCAGTACTTC.

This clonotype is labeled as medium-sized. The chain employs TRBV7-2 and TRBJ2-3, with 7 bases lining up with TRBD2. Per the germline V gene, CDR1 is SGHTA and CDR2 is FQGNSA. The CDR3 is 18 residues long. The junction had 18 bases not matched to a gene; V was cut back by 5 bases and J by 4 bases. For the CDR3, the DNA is TGTGCCAGCAGCCCCAACTACACCGGGAGGACCCTCCCAGATACGCAGTATTTT. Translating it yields CASSPNYTGRTLPDTQYF.

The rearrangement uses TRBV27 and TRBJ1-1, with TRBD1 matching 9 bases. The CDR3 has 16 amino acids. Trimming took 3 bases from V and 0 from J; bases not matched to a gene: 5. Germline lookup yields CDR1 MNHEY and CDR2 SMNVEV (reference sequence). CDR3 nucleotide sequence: TGTGCCAGCAGTTTTGGGACAGGGTCTTTGAACACTGAAGCTTTCTTT. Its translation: CASSFGTGSLNTEAFF.

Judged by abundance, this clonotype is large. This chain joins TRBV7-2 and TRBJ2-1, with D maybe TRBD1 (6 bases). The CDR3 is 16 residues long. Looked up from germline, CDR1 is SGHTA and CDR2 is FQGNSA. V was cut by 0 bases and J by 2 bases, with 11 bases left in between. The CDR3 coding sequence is TGTGCCAGCAGCTTAGCGGCAGGGGAGCCCTACAATGAGCAGTTCTTC. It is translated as CASSLAAGEPYNEQFF.

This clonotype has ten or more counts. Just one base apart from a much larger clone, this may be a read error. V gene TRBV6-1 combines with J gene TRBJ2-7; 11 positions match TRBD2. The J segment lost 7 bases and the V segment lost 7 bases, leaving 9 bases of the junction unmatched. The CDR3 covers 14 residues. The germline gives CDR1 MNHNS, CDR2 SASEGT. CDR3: CASTVLAGAGEQYF. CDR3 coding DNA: TGTGCCAGCACCGTACTAGCGGGAGCTGGTGAGCAGTACTTC.

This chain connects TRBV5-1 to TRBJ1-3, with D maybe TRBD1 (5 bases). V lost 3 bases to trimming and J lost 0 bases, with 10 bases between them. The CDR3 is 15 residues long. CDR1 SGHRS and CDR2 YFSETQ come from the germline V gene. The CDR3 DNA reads TGCGCCAGCAGCTCATCAGGGTTCTCTGGAAACACCATATATTTT. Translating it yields CASSSSGFSGNTIYF.

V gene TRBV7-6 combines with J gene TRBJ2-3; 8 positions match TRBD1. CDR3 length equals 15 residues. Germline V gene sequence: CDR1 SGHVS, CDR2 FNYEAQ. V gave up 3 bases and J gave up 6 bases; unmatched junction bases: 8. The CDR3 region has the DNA TGTGCCAGCAGCTTGGAAAGGACAGGGAGGGATACGCAGTATTTT. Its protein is CASSLERTGRDTQYF.

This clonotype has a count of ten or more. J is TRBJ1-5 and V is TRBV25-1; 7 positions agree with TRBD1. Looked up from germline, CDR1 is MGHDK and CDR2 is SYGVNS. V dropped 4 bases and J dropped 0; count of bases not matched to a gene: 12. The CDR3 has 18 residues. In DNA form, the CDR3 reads TGTGCCAGCAGTGGATCTTCCGGGACAGCTTATAGCAATCAGCCCCAGCATTTT. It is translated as CASSGSSGTAYSNQPQHF.

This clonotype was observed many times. CDR3 nucleotides: TGTGCCATCAGTGAGGGACAGGGCCTAAACATTCAGTACTTC. It translates to CAISEGQGLNIQYF. The gene calls are TRBV10-3 and TRBJ2-4, with 8 bases that match TRBD1. This CDR3 is built from 14 residues. Germline V CDR1 and CDR2: ENHRY, SYGVKD. Trimming at V came to 2 bases and at J to 6 bases, leaving 3 bases not matched to a gene.

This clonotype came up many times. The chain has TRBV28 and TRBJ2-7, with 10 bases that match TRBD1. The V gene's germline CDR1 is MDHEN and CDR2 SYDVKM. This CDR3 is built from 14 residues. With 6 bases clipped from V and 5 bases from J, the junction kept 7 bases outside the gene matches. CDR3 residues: CASRTGTGVHEQYF. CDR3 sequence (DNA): TGTGCCAGCAGGACCGGGACAGGGGTTCACGAGCAGTACTTC.

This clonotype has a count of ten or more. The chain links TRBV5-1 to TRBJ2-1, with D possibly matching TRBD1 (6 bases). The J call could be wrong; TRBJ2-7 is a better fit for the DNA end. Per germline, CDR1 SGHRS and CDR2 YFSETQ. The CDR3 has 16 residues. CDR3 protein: CASSFLTGSSYNEQYF. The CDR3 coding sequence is TGCGCCAGCAGCTTCCTGACAGGTAGCTCCTACAATGAGCAGTACTTC.

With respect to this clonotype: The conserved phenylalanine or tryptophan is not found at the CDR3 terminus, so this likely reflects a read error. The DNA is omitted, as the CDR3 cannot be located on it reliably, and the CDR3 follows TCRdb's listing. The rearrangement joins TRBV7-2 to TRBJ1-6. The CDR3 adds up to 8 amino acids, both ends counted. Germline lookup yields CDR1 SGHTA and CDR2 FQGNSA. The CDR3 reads CASSSSGR.